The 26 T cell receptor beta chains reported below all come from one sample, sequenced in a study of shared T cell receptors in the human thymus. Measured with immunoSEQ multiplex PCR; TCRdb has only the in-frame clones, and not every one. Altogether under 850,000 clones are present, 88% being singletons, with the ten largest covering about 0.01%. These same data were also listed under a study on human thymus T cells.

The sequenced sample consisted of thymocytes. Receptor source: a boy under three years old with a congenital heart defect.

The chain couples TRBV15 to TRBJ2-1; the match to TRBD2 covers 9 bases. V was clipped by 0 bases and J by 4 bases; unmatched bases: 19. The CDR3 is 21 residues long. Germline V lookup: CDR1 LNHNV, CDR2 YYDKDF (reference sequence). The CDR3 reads CATSRDSVAGVNLSIYNEQFF. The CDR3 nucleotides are TGTGCCACCAGCAGAGATTCAGTAGCGGGAGTCAATTTATCGATTTACAATGAGCAGTTCTTC. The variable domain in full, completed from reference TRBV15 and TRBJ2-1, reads DAMVIQNPRYQVTQFGKPVTLSCSQTLNHNVMYWYQQKSSQAPKLLFHYYDKDFNNEADTPDNFQSRRPNTSFCFLDIRSPGLGDTAMYLCATSRDSVAGVNLSIYNEQFFGPGTRLTVL.

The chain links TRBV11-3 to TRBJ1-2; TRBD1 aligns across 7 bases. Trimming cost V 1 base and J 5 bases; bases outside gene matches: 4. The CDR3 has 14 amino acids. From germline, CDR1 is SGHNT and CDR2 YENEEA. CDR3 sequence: CASSLGQGGYGYTF. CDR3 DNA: TGTGCCAGCAGCTTAGGACAGGGTGGGTATGGCTACACCTTC.

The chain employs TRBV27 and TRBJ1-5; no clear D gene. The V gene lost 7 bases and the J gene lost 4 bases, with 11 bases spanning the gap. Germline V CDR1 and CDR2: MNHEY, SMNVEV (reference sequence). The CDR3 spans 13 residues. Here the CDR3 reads CASTPEINQPQHF. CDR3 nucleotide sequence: TGTGCCAGCACTCCGGAGATAAATCAGCCCCAGCATTTT.

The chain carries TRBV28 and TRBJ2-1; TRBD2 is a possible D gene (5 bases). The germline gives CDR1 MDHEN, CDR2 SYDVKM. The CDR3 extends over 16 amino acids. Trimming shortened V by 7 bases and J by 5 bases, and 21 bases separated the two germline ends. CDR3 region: CASNSKGGFTDNEQFF. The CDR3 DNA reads TGTGCCAGCAACTCGAAGGGCGGGTTTACGGACAATGAGCAGTTCTTC.

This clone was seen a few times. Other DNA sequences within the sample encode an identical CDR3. CDR3 sequence (DNA): TGTGCCTGGAGTAGAGGCGGGAACACTGAAGCTTTCTTT. Translation: CAWSRGGNTEAFF. The chain employs TRBV30 and TRBJ1-1; D is undetermined. Deletions cut 2 bases from V and 1 base from J, with 8 bases between. Looked up from germline, CDR1 is GTSNPN and CDR2 is SVGIG (reference sequence). The CDR3 consists of 13 residues. The complete variable domain, with remaining parts taken from reference TRBV30 and TRBJ1-1, reads SQTIHQWPATLVQPVGSPLSLECTVEGTSNPNLYWYRQAAGRGLQLLFYSVGIGQISSEVPQNLSASRPQDRQFILSSKKLLLSDSGFYLCAWSRGGNTEAFFGQGTRLTVV.

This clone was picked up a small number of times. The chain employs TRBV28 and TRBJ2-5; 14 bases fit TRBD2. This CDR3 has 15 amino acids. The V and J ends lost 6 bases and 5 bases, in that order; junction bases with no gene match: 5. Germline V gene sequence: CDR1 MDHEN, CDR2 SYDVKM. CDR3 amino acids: CASRPRLAGGETQYF. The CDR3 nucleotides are TGTGCCAGCAGGCCGAGACTAGCGGGAGGGGAGACCCAGTACTTC.

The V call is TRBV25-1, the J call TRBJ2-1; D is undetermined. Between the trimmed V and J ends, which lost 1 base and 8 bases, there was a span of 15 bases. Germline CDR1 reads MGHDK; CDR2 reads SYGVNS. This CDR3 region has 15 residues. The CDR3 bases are TGTGCCAGCAGTGAATCCGCCCCATTGAAGCATGAGCAGTTCTTC. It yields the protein CASSESAPLKHEQFF.

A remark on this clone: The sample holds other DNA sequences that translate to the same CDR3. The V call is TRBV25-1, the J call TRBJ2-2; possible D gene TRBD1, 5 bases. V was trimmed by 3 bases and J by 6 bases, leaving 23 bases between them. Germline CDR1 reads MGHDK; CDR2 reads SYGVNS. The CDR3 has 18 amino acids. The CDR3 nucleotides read TGTGCCAGCAGTGACCGACCCTTGACAGTGAAGGGGTCCGGGGAGCTGTTTTTT. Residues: CASSDRPLTVKGSGELFF. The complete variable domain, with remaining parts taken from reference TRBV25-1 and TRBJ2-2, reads EADIYQTPRYLVIGTGKKITLECSQTMGHDKMYWYQQDPGMELHLIHYSYGVNSTEKGDLSSESTVSRIRTEHFPLTLESARPSHTSQYLCASSDRPLTVKGSGELFFGEGSRLTVL.

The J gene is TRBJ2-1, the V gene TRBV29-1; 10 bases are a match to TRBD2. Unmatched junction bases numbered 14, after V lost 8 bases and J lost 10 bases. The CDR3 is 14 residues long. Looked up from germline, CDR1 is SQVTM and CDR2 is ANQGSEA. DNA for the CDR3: TGCAGCTTCTTAGCGGGAGGCCTGGGGGGCGAGCAGTTCTTC. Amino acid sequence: CSFLAGGLGGEQFF.

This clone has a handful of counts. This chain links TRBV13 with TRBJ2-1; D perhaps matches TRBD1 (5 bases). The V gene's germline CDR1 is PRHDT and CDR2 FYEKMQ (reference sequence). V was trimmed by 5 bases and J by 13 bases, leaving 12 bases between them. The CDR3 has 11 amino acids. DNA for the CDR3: TGTGCCAGCAGCAAAACAGGCCCTCAGTTCTTC. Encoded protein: CASSKTGPQFF. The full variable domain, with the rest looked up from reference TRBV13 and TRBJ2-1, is AAGVIQSPRHLIKEKRETATLKCYPIPRHDTVYWYQQGPGQDPQFLISFYEKMQSDKGSIPDRFSAQQFSDYHSELNMSSLELGDSALYFCASSKTGPQFFGPGTRLTVL.

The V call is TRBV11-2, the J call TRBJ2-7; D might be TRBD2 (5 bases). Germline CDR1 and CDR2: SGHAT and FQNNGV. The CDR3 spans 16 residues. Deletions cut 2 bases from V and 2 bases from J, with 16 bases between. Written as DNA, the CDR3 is TGTGCCAGCAGCTTACCGCGGGCCGGGCCGGCCTACGAGCAGTACTTC. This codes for CASSLPRAGPAYEQYF.

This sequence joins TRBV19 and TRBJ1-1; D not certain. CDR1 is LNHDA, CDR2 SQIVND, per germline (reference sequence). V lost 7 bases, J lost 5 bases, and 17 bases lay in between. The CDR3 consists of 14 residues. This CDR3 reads CASTRSPLSTEAFF. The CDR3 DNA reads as TGTGCCAGTACCCGGTCGCCCCTTTCGACTGAAGCTTTCTTT.

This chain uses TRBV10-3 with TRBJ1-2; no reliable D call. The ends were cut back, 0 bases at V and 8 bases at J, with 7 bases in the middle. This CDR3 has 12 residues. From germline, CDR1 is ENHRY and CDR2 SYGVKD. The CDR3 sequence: CAISESWEGYTF. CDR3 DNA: TGTGCCATCAGTGAGTCCTGGGAGGGCTACACCTTC.

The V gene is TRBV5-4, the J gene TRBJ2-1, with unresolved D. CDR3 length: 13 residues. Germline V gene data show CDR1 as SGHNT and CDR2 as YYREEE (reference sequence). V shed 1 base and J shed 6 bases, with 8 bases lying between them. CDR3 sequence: CASSLFWSNEQFF. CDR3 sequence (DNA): TGTGCCAGCAGCTTGTTTTGGAGCAATGAGCAGTTCTTC.

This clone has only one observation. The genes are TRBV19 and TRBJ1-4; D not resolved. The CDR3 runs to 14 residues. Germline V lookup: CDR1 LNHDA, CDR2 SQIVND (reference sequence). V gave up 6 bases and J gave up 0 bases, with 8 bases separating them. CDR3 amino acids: CASRHQTTNEKLFF. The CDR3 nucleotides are TGTGCCAGTAGGCATCAGACAACTAATGAAAAACTGTTTTTT.

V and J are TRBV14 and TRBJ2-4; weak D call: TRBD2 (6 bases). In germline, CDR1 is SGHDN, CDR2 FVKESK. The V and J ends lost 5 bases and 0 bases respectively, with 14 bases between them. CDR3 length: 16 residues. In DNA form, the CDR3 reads TGTGCCAGCAGCGCGCGGGATGATCTAGCCAAAAACATTCAGTACTTC. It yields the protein CASSARDDLAKNIQYF.

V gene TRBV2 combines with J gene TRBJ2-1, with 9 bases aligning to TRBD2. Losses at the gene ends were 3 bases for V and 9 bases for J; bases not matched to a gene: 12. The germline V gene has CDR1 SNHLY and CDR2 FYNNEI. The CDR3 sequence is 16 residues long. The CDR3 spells CASSDCGREGGLEQFF. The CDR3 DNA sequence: TGTGCCAGCAGTGACTGTGGGCGGGAGGGCGGGCTTGAGCAGTTCTTC.

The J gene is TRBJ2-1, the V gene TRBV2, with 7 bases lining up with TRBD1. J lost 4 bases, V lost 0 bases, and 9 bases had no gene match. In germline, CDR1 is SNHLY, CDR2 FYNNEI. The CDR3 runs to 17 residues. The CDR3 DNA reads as TGTGCCAGCAGTGAAGCCCCGACAGGGTGGGATTACAATGAGCAGTTCTTC. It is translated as CASSEAPTGWDYNEQFF.

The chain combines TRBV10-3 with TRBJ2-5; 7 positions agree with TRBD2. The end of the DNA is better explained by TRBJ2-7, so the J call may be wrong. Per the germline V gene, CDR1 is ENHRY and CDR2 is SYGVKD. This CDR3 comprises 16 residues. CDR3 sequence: CAIGLAANGEEYEQYF. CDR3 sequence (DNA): TGTGCCATCGGGCTAGCGGCCAATGGGGAGGAGTACGAGCAGTACTTC.

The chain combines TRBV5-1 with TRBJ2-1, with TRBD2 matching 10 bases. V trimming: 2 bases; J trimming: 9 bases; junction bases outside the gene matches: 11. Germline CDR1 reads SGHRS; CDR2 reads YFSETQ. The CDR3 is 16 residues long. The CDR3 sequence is CASSFGPAGGPSEQFF. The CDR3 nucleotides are TGCGCCAGCAGCTTTGGGCCAGCGGGAGGGCCGAGTGAGCAGTTCTTC. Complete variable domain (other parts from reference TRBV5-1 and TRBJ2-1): KAGVTQTPRYLIKTRGQQVTLSCSPISGHRSVSWYQQTPGQGLQFLFEYFSETQRNKGNFPGRFSGRQFSNSRSEMNVSTLELGDSALYLCASSFGPAGGPSEQFFGPGTRLTVL.

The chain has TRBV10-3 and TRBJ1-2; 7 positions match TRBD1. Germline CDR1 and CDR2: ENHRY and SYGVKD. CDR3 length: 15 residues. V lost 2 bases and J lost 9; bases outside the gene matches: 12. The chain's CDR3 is CAISEPVDRSGRYTF. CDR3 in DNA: TGTGCCATCAGTGAGCCTGTGGACAGGTCGGGGCGCTACACCTTC.

The CDR3 region is CASSEKREGTGIETQYF. The CDR3 coding sequence is TGCGCCAGCAGTGAGAAAAGGGAAGGGACAGGGATAGAGACCCAGTACTTC. The chain carries TRBV10-1 and TRBJ2-5, with 9 nucleotides matching TRBD1. With V trimmed by 2 bases and J by 4 bases, 11 bases remained unmatched. Germline values: CDR1 WNHNN, CDR2 SYGVQD (reference sequence). The CDR3 extends over 17 amino acids.

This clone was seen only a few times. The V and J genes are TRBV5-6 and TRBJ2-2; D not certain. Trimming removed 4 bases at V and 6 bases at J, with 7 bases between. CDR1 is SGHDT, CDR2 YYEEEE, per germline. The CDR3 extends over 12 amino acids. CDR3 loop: CASSPEAGELFF. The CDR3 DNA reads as TGTGCCAGCAGCCCCGAGGCCGGGGAGCTGTTTTTT.

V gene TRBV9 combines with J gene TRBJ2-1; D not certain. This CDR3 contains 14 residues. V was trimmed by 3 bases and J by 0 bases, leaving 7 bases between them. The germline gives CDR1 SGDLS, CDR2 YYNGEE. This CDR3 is CASSGRSSYNEQFF. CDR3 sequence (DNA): TGTGCCAGCAGCGGGAGAAGCTCCTACAATGAGCAGTTCTTC.

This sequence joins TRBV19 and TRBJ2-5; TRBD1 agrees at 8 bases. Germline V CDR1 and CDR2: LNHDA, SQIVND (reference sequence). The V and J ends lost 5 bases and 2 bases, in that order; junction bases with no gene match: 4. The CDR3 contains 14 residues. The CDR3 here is CASSSRTGQETQYF. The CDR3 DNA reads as TGTGCCAGTAGTTCTCGGACAGGGCAAGAGACCCAGTACTTC.

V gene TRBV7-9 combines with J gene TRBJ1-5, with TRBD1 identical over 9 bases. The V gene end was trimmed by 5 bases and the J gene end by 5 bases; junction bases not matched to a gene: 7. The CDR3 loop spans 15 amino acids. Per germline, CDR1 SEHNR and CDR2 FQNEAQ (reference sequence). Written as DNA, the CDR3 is TGTGCCAGCAGCCCTACAGGGGGCGCGGATCAGCCCCAGCATTTT. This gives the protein CASSPTGGADQPQHF.